The 7 T cell receptor beta chains below come from one sample, sequenced in a study of blood T cell repertoires in COVID-19. TCRdb's copy holds only in-frame clones and misses some; the assay was immunoSEQ multiplex PCR. The sample contains approximately 530,000 clones, roughly nine tenths of which appear only once. The sequenced sample consisted of peripheral blood. The receptor set was obtained from a woman aged 45-65 years with COVID-19, enrolled during active disease.

This rearrangement joins TRBV10-2 to TRBJ1-1, with D unclear. This CDR3 contains 12 residues. Trimming removed 5 bases from V and 3 bases from J, with 7 bases in between. Germline V CDR1 and CDR2: WSHSY, SAAADI. The CDR3 bases are TGCGCCAGCAGTCAAGACTACACTGAAGCTTTCTTT. Encoded protein: CASSQDYTEAFF.

The chain joins TRBV6-1 to TRBJ1-5; TRBD1 aligns across 10 bases. Germline V gene sequence: CDR1 MNHNS, CDR2 SASEGT. Trimming took 2 bases from V and 0 from J; bases not matched to a gene: 7. The CDR3 totals 18 residues. CDR3 coding DNA: TGTGCCAGCAGTGAATTTCTGACAGGGGGCTATAGCAATCAGCCCCAGCATTTT. This gives the protein CASSEFLTGGYSNQPQHF.

This clone was seen only once. The chain joins TRBV5-1 to TRBJ1-1; the D is unclear. This CDR3 is 12 amino acids long. Per germline, CDR1 SGHRS and CDR2 YFSETQ. V was trimmed by 4 bases and J by 8 bases, leaving 12 bases between them. CDR3 coding DNA: TGCGCCAGCAGCGCCCGGGTCTCCGAAGCTTTCTTT. Protein: CASSARVSEAFF.

The chain joins TRBV5-1 to TRBJ2-5; unclear D gene. CDR1 and CDR2 from the germline V gene are SGHRS and YFSETQ. V was shortened by 1 base and J by 3 bases, with 4 bases between the two germline ends. The CDR3 contains 12 residues. The chain's CDR3 is CASSLPEETQYF. CDR3 bases: TGCGCCAGCAGCTTGCCTGAAGAGACCCAGTACTTC.

The gene calls are TRBV11-3 and TRBJ2-7; unclear D gene. The V and J ends lost 0 bases and 1 base respectively, with 4 bases between them. The V gene's germline CDR1 is SGHNT and CDR2 YENEEA. This CDR3 spans 13 amino acids. In nucleotides, the CDR3 is TGTGCCAGCAGCTTAGATCCGTCCTACGAGCAGTACTTC. Protein sequence: CASSLDPSYEQYF.

The sample holds one count of this clone. This chain uses TRBV2 with TRBJ1-1; D is possibly TRBD1 (6 bases). Looked up from germline, CDR1 is SNHLY and CDR2 is FYNNEI. The CDR3 has 14 amino acids. Trimming took 6 bases from V and 1 from J, leaving 12 bases between them. CDR3 bases: TGTGCCAGCAGAGACCGGACAGCGAACACTGAAGCTTTCTTT. Protein sequence: CASRDRTANTEAFF. Full variable domain (rest looked up from reference TRBV2 and TRBJ1-1): EPEVTQTPSHQVTQMGQEVILRCVPISNHLYFYWYRQILGQKVEFLVSFYNNEISEKSEIFDDQFSVERPDGSNFTLKIRSTKLEDSAMYFCASRDRTANTEAFFGQGTRLTVV.

This clone showed up just once. DNA for the CDR3: TGTGCCACCAGTCACTCCGGGACAGAGTCCTACGAGCAGTACTTC. Translating gives CATSHSGTESYEQYF. V usage is TRBV24-1 and J usage is TRBJ2-7; 7 positions agree with TRBD1. The CDR3 spans 15 residues. Germline CDR1 is KGHDR and CDR2 is SFDVKD. Unmatched junction bases numbered 8, after V lost 6 bases and J lost 1 base.